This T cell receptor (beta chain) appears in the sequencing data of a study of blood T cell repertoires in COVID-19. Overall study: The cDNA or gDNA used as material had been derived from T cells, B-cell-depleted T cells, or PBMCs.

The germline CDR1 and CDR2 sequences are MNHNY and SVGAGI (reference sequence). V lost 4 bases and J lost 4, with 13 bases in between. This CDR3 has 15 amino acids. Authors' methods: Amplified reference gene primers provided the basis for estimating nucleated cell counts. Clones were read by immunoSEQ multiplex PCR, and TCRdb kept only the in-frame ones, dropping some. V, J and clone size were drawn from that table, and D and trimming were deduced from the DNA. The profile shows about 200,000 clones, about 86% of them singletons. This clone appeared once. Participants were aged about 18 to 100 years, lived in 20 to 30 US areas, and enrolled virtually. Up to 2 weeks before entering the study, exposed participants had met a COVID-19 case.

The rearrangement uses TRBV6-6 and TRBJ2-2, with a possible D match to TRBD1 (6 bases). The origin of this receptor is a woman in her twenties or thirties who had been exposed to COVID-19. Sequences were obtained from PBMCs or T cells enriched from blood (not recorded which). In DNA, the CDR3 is TGTGCCAGCAGTTTCCCAGGGGCTGGCACCGGGGAGCTGTTTTTT. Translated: CASSFPGAGTGELFF.